The clone carrying this TCR beta chain has more than one count but fewer than ten. This sample was taken from a study of blood T cell repertoires in COVID-19. This table comes from immunoSEQ multiplex PCR, and its TCRdb copy is limited to in-frame clones, with some not included. The table has 65,000 to 75,000 clones, around 78% seen once. The length of the CDR3 is 14 residues. Germline V gives CDR1 SGHRS, CDR2 YFSETQ. V lost 2 bases to trimming and J lost 0 bases, with 8 bases between them. Material: peripheral blood. The chain joins TRBV5-1 to TRBJ1-1, with TRBD1 as a possible D gene (5 bases). This TCR was recovered from a human donor in a cohort sampled during active COVID-19. The CDR3 loop reads CASSFTGLNTEAFF. CDR3 DNA: TGCGCCAGCAGCTTCACAGGATTGAACACTGAAGCTTTCTTT.